Each of the 22 T cell receptor beta chains below was sequenced from the same sample in a study of post-analysis software for immune sequencing data. Study-wide results and limits: The study found TRBV5-6, TRBV5-1 and TRBV20-1 among about five TRBV segments more frequent in patients than controls.

These receptors' antigens are unknown. Researchers reported that TCR beta cDNA libraries carried unique molecular identifiers. TCRdb recomputed calls from the PCR reads with MiXCR, one row per CDR3 protein. The repertoire includes about 540,000 distinct CDR3 sequences, roughly 34% of them detected once, and roughly 6% sits in the top ten. Sequenced sample: blood. The receptors were gathered from a girl aged 2 to 17 with multiple sclerosis.

This clonotype was counted between two and nine times. This chain connects TRBV5-1 to TRBJ2-1; either TRBD1 or TRBD2 may supply D (6 bases each). The CDR3 contains 15 residues. Trimming left V 3 bases short and J 4 bases short, with 14 bases between. The germline V gene encodes CDR1 SGHRS and CDR2 YFSETQ. The CDR3 here is CASSSSGAAYNEQFF. CDR3 nucleotide sequence: TGCGCCAGCAGCTCCTCGGGGGCCGCATACAATGAGCAGTTCTTC.

The genes are TRBV20-1 and TRBJ1-4; D is unresolved. The CDR3 consists of 15 residues. CDR1 and CDR2 (germline): DFQATT, SNEGSKA (reference sequence). V lost 6 bases and J 0 bases, leaving 14 bases between the germline ends. The CDR3 DNA sequence: TGCAGTGCCTCGGTCGGTGTTGCAACTAATGAAAAACTGTTTTTT. It yields the protein CSASVGVATNEKLFF.

This clonotype has just a few counts. The chain links TRBV28 to TRBJ1-5, with D uncertain. Trimming shortened V by 10 bases and J by 3 bases, and 13 bases separated the two germline ends. Germline CDR1 MDHEN, CDR2 SYDVKM. The CDR3 has 13 residues. The CDR3 nucleotides are TGTGCCACGATTGGCAGACTCAATCAGCCCCAGCATTTT. Translation: CATIGRLNQPQHF. The whole variable domain, remainder taken from reference TRBV28 and TRBJ1-5, is DVKVTQSSRYLVKRTGEKVFLECVQDMDHENMFWYRQDPGLGLRLIYFSYDVKMKEKGDIPEGYSVSREKKERFSLILESASTNQTSMYLCATIGRLNQPQHFGDGTRLSIL.

In its sample, this clonotype was seen a few times. V and J are TRBV18 and TRBJ1-1; 8 nucleotides align to TRBD1. Per germline, CDR1 KGHSH and CDR2 LQKENI. The trim removed 4 bases at V and 3 bases at J, leaving 10 bases unmatched. The CDR3 contains 16 residues. CDR3 amino acids: CASSQTQGAWYTEAFF. The CDR3 DNA follows: TGTGCCAGCTCACAGACCCAGGGGGCTTGGTACACTGAAGCTTTCTTT.

The V and J genes are TRBV5-1 and TRBJ1-6; 8 positions match TRBD1. Germline assignment: CDR1 SGHRS and CDR2 YFSETQ. V dropped 3 bases and J dropped 14; count of bases not matched to a gene: 7. The CDR3 totals 13 residues. The CDR3 coding sequence is TGCGCCAGCAGCTCGGGGACAGGTACCACCCTCCACTTT. Residues: CASSSGTGTTLHF.

The rearrangement joins TRBV20-1 to TRBJ1-4, with D hard to call. The CDR3 contains 19 residues. Germline CDR1 reads DFQATT; CDR2 reads SNEGSKA (reference sequence). V was pared by 5 bases and J by 0 bases, with 25 bases between. The CDR3 reads CSARVLETASRATNEKLFF. Written as DNA, the CDR3 is TGCAGTGCTCGGGTTTTAGAAACAGCCTCAAGGGCAACTAATGAAAAACTGTTTTTT.

The chain carries TRBV4-2 and TRBJ1-1; the D is unclear. V lost 1 base and J lost 3, with 6 bases in between. Germline CDR1 is LGHNA and CDR2 is YNFKEQ. The CDR3 runs to 13 residues. The CDR3 DNA sequence: TGTGCCAGCAGCCAAGGGCGGGACACTGAAGCTTTCTTT. Its protein product is CASSQGRDTEAFF.

The sample holds a few counts of this clonotype. The V gene is TRBV7-6, the J gene TRBJ2-4, with 7 bases that match TRBD2. The ends lost 5 bases at V and 8 bases at J; junction bases unmatched: 12. CDR3 length: 15 residues. Per the germline V gene, CDR1 is SGHVS and CDR2 is FNYEAQ. CDR3 coding DNA: TGTGCCAGCAGCCAGACCCCGGGAAGCGGGGACATTCAGTACTTC. Translation: CASSQTPGSGDIQYF.

The chain is built from TRBV7-6 and TRBJ2-4, with a tentative D call TRBD2 (6 bases). The V gene lost 1 base and the J gene lost 10 bases, with 11 bases spanning the gap. The CDR3 sequence is 13 residues long. Per germline, CDR1 SGHVS and CDR2 FNYEAQ. CDR3 in DNA: TGTGCCAGCAGCTTAGGGGAACTAGCTATTCAGTACTTC. Its protein is CASSLGELAIQYF.

The V call is TRBV7-8, the J call TRBJ2-5; 9 bases map to TRBD2. V trimming: 6 bases; J trimming: 0 bases; junction bases outside the gene matches: 8. The CDR3 spans 16 residues. The V gene's germline CDR1 is SGHVS and CDR2 FQNEAQ. CDR3 DNA: TGTGCCAGCAGTCGTTCTAGCGGGGTGAACCAAGAGACCCAGTACTTC. Translation: CASSRSSGVNQETQYF.

With regard to this clonotype: A much larger clone is a single base away; this may be a read error. The chain joins TRBV18 to TRBJ1-2, with D tentatively TRBD1 (6 bases). Trimming removed 5 bases from V and 10 bases from J, with 14 bases in between. Germline loops: CDR1 KGHSH, CDR2 LQKENI. The CDR3 runs to 12 residues. CDR3 bases: TGTGCCAGCTCATCGGACAGTTTGGACTACACCTTC. This translates into CASSSDSLDYTF.

This chain links TRBV10-2 with TRBJ2-4; D ambiguous. V dropped 9 bases and J dropped 0 bases, with 12 bases sitting between them. Germline CDR1 reads WSHSY; CDR2 reads SAAADI. The CDR3 contains 14 residues. DNA for the CDR3: TGCGCCAGTAACTACCAACTAGCCAAAAACATTCAGTACTTC. Its translation: CASNYQLAKNIQYF.

This clonotype has just a few counts. The chain's CDR3 is CASTGNLAGPYNEQFF. CDR3 nucleotide sequence: TGTGCCAGCACAGGGAACCTCGCCGGCCCCTACAATGAGCAGTTCTTC. J is TRBJ2-1 and V is TRBV27; D is perhaps TRBD1 (5 bases). V lost 7 bases, J lost 2 bases, and 18 bases lay in between. The CDR3 is 16 amino acids. The germline V gene encodes CDR1 MNHEY and CDR2 SMNVEV (reference sequence).

The rearrangement joins TRBV27 to TRBJ1-2, with TRBD1 matching 8 bases. The CDR3 contains 16 residues. Germline assignment: CDR1 MNHEY and CDR2 SMNVEV (reference sequence). The V and J ends lost 9 bases and 5 bases, in that order; junction bases with no gene match: 17. The chain's CDR3 is CASSIGQGSGVYGYTF. CDR3 sequence (DNA): TGTGCCAGTAGTATAGGACAGGGCTCAGGGGTTTATGGCTACACCTTC.

The chain couples TRBV9 to TRBJ1-1; D remains ambiguous. This CDR3 contains 15 residues. V shed 0 bases and J shed 3 bases, with 12 bases lying between them. Per the germline V gene, CDR1 is SGDLS and CDR2 is YYNGEE. CDR3 sequence reads: CASSVAGTWDTEAFF. The CDR3 coding sequence is TGTGCCAGCAGCGTAGCAGGCACCTGGGACACTGAAGCTTTCTTT.

The rearrangement uses TRBV12-5 and TRBJ2-4; D remains ambiguous. The assigned J gene may be wrong: the sequence end matches TRBJ2-7 better. The germline V gene encodes CDR1 LGHNT and CDR2 FRNRAP. The CDR3 covers 12 residues. The CDR3 protein is CASGPGSYEQYF. The CDR3 nucleotides are TGTGCTAGTGGTCCCGGTAGCTACGAGCAGTACTTC.

This chain links TRBV20-1 with TRBJ2-5; the match to TRBD2 covers 10 bases. Losses at the gene ends were 2 bases for V and 4 bases for J; bases not matched to a gene: 7. Germline CDR1 reads DFQATT; CDR2 reads SNEGSKA (reference sequence). This CDR3 contains 15 residues. This CDR3 is CSARPPSGGAETQYF. For the CDR3, the DNA is TGCAGTGCTAGACCCCCCAGCGGGGGGGCAGAGACCCAGTACTTC.

This chain uses TRBV28 with TRBJ2-3; D is perhaps TRBD2 (7 bases). V was cut by 1 base and J by 3 bases, with 11 bases left in between. The germline V gene has CDR1 MDHEN and CDR2 SYDVKM. The CDR3 is 15 residues long. The CDR3 region has the DNA TGTGCCAGCAGTTTATACAGGGAGGGAACAGATACGCAGTATTTT. Translated, it gives CASSLYREGTDTQYF.

This clonotype occurred a few times. The chain recombines TRBV5-1 with TRBJ2-1, with D uncertain. This CDR3 region has 14 residues. Germline CDR1 and CDR2: SGHRS and YFSETQ. V shed 5 bases and J shed 4 bases, with 13 bases lying between them. The CDR3 DNA reads TGCGCCAGCAGAGGTTCGAGCACATACAATGAGCAGTTCTTC. Its protein is CASRGSSTYNEQFF.

This clonotype was counted a few times. One end of the junction fails to match germline, which may point to a read error. The chain carries TRBV20-1 and TRBJ2-5; D perhaps matches TRBD2 (6 bases). This CDR3 comprises 14 residues. Per germline, CDR1 DFQATT and CDR2 SNEGSKA (reference sequence). The CDR3 region is CSAGETGVIETQYF. CDR3 coding DNA: TGCAGTGCTGGAGAGACGGGGGTGATCGAGACCCAGTACTTC.

This clonotype was recorded a few times. The chain uses TRBV12-3 or TRBV12-4 and TRBJ1-2; D uncertain. The CDR3 totals 11 residues. The V gene lost 11 bases and the J gene lost 5 bases, with 12 bases spanning the gap. CDR3 amino acids: CASRSLYGYTF. CDR3 nucleotides: TGTGCCTCCCGCAGTCTGTATGGCTACACCTTC.

Here the CDR3 reads CASSNRDRDPREQYF. In nucleotides, the CDR3 is TGTGCCAGCAGCAACCGGGACAGGGACCCTCGGGAGCAGTACTTC. The genes are TRBV13 and TRBJ2-7; 9 bases are a match to TRBD1. V shed 5 bases, J shed 7 bases, and the junction held 12 bases outside the gene matches. This CDR3 has 15 amino acids. In germline, CDR1 is PRHDT, CDR2 FYEKMQ (reference sequence). Full variable domain (rest looked up from reference TRBV13 and TRBJ2-7): AAGVIQSPRHLIKEKRETATLKCYPIPRHDTVYWYQQGPGQDPQFLISFYEKMQSDKGSIPDRFSAQQFSDYHSELNMSSLELGDSALYFCASSNRDRDPREQYFGPGTRLTVT.